Listed here is a single T cell receptor beta chain. This sample stems from a study of blood T cell repertoires in COVID-19. Study-level information: T cells, B-cell-depleted T cells, or PBMCs provided the cDNA or gDNA that served as material.

Trimming pared 0 bases from V and 12 bases from J, leaving 15 bases between. This CDR3 comprises 14 residues. Germline assignment: CDR1 MNHNS and CDR2 SASEGT. Ages ranged from roughly 18 to 95 years, with residence in under 25 US areas. Donors were grouped by their self-reported clinical history. TCRdb keeps only in-frame clones here, not all; method: immunoSEQ multiplex PCR. The sample holds hundreds of thousands of clones, 75% to 90% seen once. This chain links TRBV6-1 with TRBJ2-1, with D possibly being TRBD1 (5 bases). The TCR sequence derives from a woman aged 55 to 70 who had recovered from COVID-19. The sample was PBMCs or T cells enriched from blood (not recorded which). CDR3 nucleotides: TGTGCCAGCAGTGAAGCCCTCCCAGGGTCGGCGCAGTTCTTC. Translating it yields CASSEALPGSAQFF.